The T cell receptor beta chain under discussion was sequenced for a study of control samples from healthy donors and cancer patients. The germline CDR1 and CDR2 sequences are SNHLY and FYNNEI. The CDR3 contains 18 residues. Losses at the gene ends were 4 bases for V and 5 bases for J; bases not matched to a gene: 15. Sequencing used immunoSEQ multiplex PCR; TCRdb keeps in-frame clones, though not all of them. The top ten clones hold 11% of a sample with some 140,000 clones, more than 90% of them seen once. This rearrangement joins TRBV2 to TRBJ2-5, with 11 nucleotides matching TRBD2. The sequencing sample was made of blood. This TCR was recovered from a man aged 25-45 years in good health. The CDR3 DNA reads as TGTGCCAGCAGTGGGGCTAGCGGGAGGTCATTGGAGGTTGAGACCCAGTACTTC. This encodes CASSGASGRSLEVETQYF.